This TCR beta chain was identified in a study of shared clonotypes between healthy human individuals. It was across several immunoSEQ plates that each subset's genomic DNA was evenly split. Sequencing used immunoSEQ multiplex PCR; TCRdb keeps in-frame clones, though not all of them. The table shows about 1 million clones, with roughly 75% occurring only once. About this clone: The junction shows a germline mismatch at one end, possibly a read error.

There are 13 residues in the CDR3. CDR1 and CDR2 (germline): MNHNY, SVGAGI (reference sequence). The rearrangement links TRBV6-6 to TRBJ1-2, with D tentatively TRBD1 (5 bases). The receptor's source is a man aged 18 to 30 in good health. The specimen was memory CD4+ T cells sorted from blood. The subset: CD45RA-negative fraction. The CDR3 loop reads CASSFRVNYGYTF. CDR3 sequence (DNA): TGTGCCAGCAGTTTCAGGGTTAACTATGGCTATACCTTC.